The clone carrying this T cell receptor (beta chain) appeared a single time. Antigen: not known. Some clones are missing from TCRdb's copy, which holds only in-frame ones; the method was immunoSEQ multiplex PCR. The sample includes about 10,000 clones, around 68% of them seen just once. This sample is drawn from a study of high-grade serous ovarian cancer treatment subgroups. On the study more broadly: On average, just over 14,000 reads and 6,000 to 7,500 unique TCR beta rearrangements were obtained per sample. Study conclusions and caveats: These tumor repertoires lack spatial information from bulk sequencing. Different patients shared almost no repertoire; same-patient tumors shared about 0.1 to 0.79.

The V gene lost 0 bases and the J gene lost 4 bases, with 10 bases spanning the gap. The CDR3 is 16 residues long. Tumor tissue was taken before any definitive surgery or chemotherapy was given. The rearrangement uses TRBV23-1 and TRBJ1-6; D gene ambiguous. TRBV23-1 is noted as an ORF with a role that remains uncertain. The TCR was taken from a human donor with high-grade serous ovarian cancer. The sample taken for sequencing was tumor tissue. CDR3 DNA sequence: TGCGCCAGCAGTCAATCGGGGTCAGCGTATAATTCACCCCTCCACTTT. It yields the protein CASSQSGSAYNSPLHF.